This T cell receptor beta chain was identified in a study of blood T cell repertoires in COVID-19. Deletions cut 2 bases from V and 6 bases from J, with 11 bases between. Germline assignment: CDR1 MNHEY and CDR2 SMNVEV (reference sequence). The CDR3 has 13 residues. Generated by immunoSEQ multiplex PCR, the TCRdb table keeps only in-frame clones and is missing some. The sample holds 250,000 or so clones, roughly 87% seen once. This clone came up a few times. Sequences were obtained from peripheral blood. The chain employs TRBV27 and TRBJ2-7, with a possible D match to TRBD2 (5 bases). The sequence was obtained from a woman in her twenties or thirties with acute or convalescent COVID-19. Here the CDR3 reads CASSLIRESEQYF. CDR3 nucleotide sequence: TGTGCCAGCAGTTTAATAAGGGAGAGCGAGCAGTACTTC.